These 10 T cell receptor beta chains were all obtained from the same sample, sequenced in a study of cytomegalovirus exposure and HLA in healthy donors. Profiling relied on immunoSEQ multiplex PCR, and the TCRdb table lists in-frame clones only, not all of them. The sample gives some 250,000 clones, approximately 86% of which show up once; roughly 1.2% is in the top ten. The sample comprised PBMCs. The receptors were sampled from a woman in her twenties or thirties in good health and CMV-seropositive.

The CDR3 DNA follows: TGCGCCAGCAGCCCAACGTTCACAGGAACCTCCTACGAGCAGTACTTC. Its translation: CASSPTFTGTSYEQYF. This rearrangement joins TRBV5-1 to TRBJ2-7; perhaps TRBD1 as D (5 bases). The CDR3 is made up of 16 amino acids. V lost 4 bases and J lost 0, with 17 bases in between. Per germline, CDR1 SGHRS and CDR2 YFSETQ. Complete variable domain (other parts from reference TRBV5-1 and TRBJ2-7): KAGVTQTPRYLIKTRGQQVTLSCSPISGHRSVSWYQQTPGQGLQFLFEYFSETQRNKGNFPGRFSGRQFSNSRSEMNVSTLELGDSALYLCASSPTFTGTSYEQYFGPGTRLTVT.

This rearrangement joins TRBV5-5 to TRBJ2-7; D is uncertain. The CDR3 totals 11 residues. The ends were cut back, 4 bases at V and 3 bases at J, with 5 bases in the middle. CDR1 SGHKS and CDR2 YYEKEE come from the germline V gene (reference sequence). The CDR3 reads CASSPGYEQYF. The CDR3 bases are TGTGCCAGCAGCCCCGGCTACGAGCAGTACTTC.

This CDR3 reads CASSSWTGGSEAFF. As DNA, the CDR3 is TGTGCCAGCAGTTCATGGACAGGGGGCTCTGAAGCTTTCTTT. This chain joins TRBV6-5 and TRBJ1-1, with 11 positions matching TRBD1. The CDR3 extends over 14 amino acids. Germline trimming cut 4 bases from V and 6 bases from J; bases unmatched to any gene: 4. The germline gives CDR1 MNHEY, CDR2 SVGAGI.

The chain is built from TRBV9 and TRBJ2-1, with TRBD2 identical over 12 bases. Trimming cost V 0 bases and J 7 bases; bases outside gene matches: 11. This CDR3 has 18 residues. Germline assignment: CDR1 SGDLS and CDR2 YYNGEE. The CDR3 bases are TGTGCCAGCAGCGTAGGGACTAGCGGGATTGGTTTGTTTAATGAGCAGTTCTTC. Translated, it gives CASSVGTSGIGLFNEQFF.

J is TRBJ2-6 and V is TRBV5-4; possibly TRBD2 for D (5 bases). The ends were cut back, 3 bases at V and 0 bases at J, with 10 bases in the middle. Germline assignment: CDR1 SGHNT and CDR2 YYREEE (reference sequence). The CDR3 is made up of 16 amino acids. CDR3 loop: CASSSGRGSGANVLTF. The CDR3, as DNA: TGTGCCAGCAGCTCCGGACGGGGCTCTGGGGCCAACGTCCTGACTTTC.

V gene TRBV28 combines with J gene TRBJ2-2, with 7 bases identical to TRBD2. There are 14 residues in the CDR3. Trimming at V came to 3 bases and at J to 6 bases, leaving 4 bases not matched to a gene. Germline assignment: CDR1 MDHEN and CDR2 SYDVKM. CDR3 protein: CASSFRGGAGELFF. The CDR3 DNA reads as TGTGCCAGCAGTTTTAGGGGAGGGGCCGGGGAGCTGTTTTTT.

V and J are TRBV9 and TRBJ1-1; D uncertain. Deletions cut 0 bases from V and 5 bases from J, with 14 bases between. Germline CDR1 and CDR2: SGDLS and YYNGEE. The CDR3 is 15 residues long. The CDR3 here is CASSVEGFSGTEAFF. The DNA of the CDR3 is TGTGCCAGCAGCGTAGAGGGTTTTAGCGGGACTGAAGCTTTCTTT.

The rearrangement links TRBV19 to TRBJ2-2; 15 positions agree with TRBD2. V shed 10 bases, J shed 6 bases, and the junction held 3 bases outside the gene matches. The CDR3 is 14 residues long. Germline V lookup: CDR1 LNHDA, CDR2 SQIVND (reference sequence). Here the CDR3 DNA reads TGTGCCACAGGACTAGCGGGAGGGCCCGGGGAGCTGTTTTTT. This encodes CATGLAGGPGELFF.

The chain is built from TRBV28 and TRBJ2-7, with D perhaps TRBD1 (6 bases). The V gene's germline CDR1 is MDHEN and CDR2 SYDVKM. Trimming shortened V by 8 bases and J by 3 bases, and 14 bases separated the two germline ends. The length of the CDR3 is 13 residues. CDR3 in amino acids: CASLDRVLYEQYF. The CDR3 coding sequence is TGTGCCAGCCTGGACAGAGTGCTCTACGAGCAGTACTTC. Drawing the rest from reference TRBV28 and TRBJ2-7, the complete variable domain is DVKVTQSSRYLVKRTGEKVFLECVQDMDHENMFWYRQDPGLGLRLIYFSYDVKMKEKGDIPEGYSVSREKKERFSLILESASTNQTSMYLCASLDRVLYEQYFGPGTRLTVT.

Only one count was recorded for this clone. This sequence joins TRBV19 and TRBJ2-1; possible D gene TRBD1, 9 bases. This CDR3 has 15 residues. Germline V gene data show CDR1 as LNHDA and CDR2 as SQIVND (reference sequence). The V end lost 5 bases, the J end lost 3 bases, and 14 bases lay between the germline ends. The CDR3 loop reads CASSREGQGYNEQFF. Here the CDR3 DNA reads TGTGCCAGTAGTCGGGAGGGACAGGGCTACAATGAGCAGTTCTTC. Together with reference TRBV19 and TRBJ2-1, the CDR3 gives the full variable domain: DGGITQSPKYLFRKEGQNVTLSCEQNLNHDAMYWYRQDPGQGLRLIYYSQIVNDFQKGDIAEGYSVSREKKESFPLTVTSAQKNPTAFYLCASSREGQGYNEQFFGPGTRLTVL.